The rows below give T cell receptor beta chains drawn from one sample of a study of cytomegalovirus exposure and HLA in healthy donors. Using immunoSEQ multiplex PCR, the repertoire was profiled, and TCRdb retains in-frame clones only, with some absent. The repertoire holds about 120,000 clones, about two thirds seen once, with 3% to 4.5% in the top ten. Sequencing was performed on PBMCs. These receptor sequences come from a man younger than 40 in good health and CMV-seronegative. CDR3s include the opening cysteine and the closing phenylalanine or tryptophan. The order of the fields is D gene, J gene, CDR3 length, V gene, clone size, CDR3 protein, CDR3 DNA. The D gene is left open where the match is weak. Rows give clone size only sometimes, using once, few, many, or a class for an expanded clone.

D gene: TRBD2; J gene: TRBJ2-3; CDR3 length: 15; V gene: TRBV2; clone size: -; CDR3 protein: CASSRRGGATDTQYF; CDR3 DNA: TGTGCCAGCAGTCGTCGCGGGGGGGCCACAGATACGCAGTATTTT
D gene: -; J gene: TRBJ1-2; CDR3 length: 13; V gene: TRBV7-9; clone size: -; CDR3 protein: CASSRGHNYGYTF; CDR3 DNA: TGTGCCAGCAGCAGAGGGCACAACTATGGCTACACCTTC
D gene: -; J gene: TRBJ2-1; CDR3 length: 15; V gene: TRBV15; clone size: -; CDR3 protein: CATSRGSGVYNEQFF; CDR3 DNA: TGTGCCACCAGCAGAGGGTCCGGGGTTTACAATGAGCAGTTCTTC
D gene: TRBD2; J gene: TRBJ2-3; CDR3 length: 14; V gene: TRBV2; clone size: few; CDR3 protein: CASSPLAGPDTQYF; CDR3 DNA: TGTGCCAGCAGTCCCCTAGCGGGGCCCGATACGCAGTATTTT
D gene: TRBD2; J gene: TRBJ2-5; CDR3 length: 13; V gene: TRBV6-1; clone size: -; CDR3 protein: CASSPTGGETQYF; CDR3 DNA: TGTGCCAGCAGTCCGACGGGGGGAGAGACCCAGTACTTC
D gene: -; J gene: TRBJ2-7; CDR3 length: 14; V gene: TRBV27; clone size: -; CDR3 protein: CASSLALDMGEQYF; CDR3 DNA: TGTGCCAGCAGTTTAGCCCTGGACATGGGCGAGCAGTACTTC
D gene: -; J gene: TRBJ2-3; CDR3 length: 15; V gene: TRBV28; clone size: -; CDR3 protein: CASFTSFYGTDTQYF; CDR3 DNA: TGTGCCAGCTTCACTAGCTTCTACGGCACAGATACGCAGTATTTT
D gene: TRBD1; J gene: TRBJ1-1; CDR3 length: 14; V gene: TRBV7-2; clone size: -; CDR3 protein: CASSQGQGYAEAFF; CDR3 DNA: TGTGCCAGCAGCCAGGGACAGGGGTATGCGGAAGCTTTCTTT
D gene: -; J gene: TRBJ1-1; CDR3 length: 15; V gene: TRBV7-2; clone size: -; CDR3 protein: CASSAERMMNTEAFF; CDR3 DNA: TGTGCCAGCAGCGCTGAGAGGATGATGAACACTGAAGCTTTCTTT
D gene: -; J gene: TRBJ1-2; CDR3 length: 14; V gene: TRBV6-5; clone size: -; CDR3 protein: CASSYQEGNYGYTF; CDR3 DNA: TGTGCCAGCAGTTACCAAGAGGGCAACTATGGCTACACCTTC
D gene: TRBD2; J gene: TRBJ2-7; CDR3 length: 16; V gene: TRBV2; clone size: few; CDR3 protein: CASNPPGLAASYEQYF; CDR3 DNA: TGTGCCAGCAATCCCCCGGGACTAGCGGCCTCCTACGAGCAGTACTTC
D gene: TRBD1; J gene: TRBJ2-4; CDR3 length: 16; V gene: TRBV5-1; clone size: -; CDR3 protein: CASSFLGQVSENIQYF; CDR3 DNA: TGCGCCAGCAGCTTTCTGGGACAGGTCTCCGAAAACATTCAGTACTTC
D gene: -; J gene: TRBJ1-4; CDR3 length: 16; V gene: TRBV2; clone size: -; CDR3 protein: CATVPLPGATNEKLFF; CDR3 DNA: TGTGCCACCGTACCCCTCCCAGGTGCAACTAATGAAAAACTGTTTTTT
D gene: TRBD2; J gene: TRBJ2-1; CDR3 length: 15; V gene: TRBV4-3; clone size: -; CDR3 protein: CASSPIFSGGAQQFF; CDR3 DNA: TGCGCCAGCAGCCCGATCTTTAGCGGGGGGGCACAGCAGTTCTTC
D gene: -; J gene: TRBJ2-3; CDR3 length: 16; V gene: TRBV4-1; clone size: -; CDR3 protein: CASSPSALRETDTQYF; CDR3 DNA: TGCGCCAGCAGCCCCTCCGCCCTAAGGGAGACAGATACGCAGTATTTT
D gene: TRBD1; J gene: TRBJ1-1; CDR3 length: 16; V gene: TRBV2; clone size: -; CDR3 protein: CASRNRGLSLNTEAFF; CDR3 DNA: TGTGCCAGCAGGAACAGGGGGCTGTCTTTGAACACTGAAGCTTTCTTT
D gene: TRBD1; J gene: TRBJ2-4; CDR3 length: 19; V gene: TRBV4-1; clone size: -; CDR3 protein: CASSQPRTGGLLAKNIQYF; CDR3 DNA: TGCGCCAGCAGCCAACCACGGACAGGGGGCCTCCTAGCCAAAAACATTCAGTACTTC
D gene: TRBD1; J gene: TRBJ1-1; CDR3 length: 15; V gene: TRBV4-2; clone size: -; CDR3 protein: CASSPSHRGSSEAFF; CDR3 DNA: TGTGCCAGCAGCCCCTCCCACAGGGGGAGTTCCGAAGCTTTCTTT
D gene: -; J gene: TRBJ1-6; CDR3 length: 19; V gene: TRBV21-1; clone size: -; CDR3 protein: CASSKGLRILSSYNSPLHF; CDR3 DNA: TGTGCCAGCAGCAAAGGGCTCAGAATCTTAAGCTCCTATAATTCACCCCTCCACTTT
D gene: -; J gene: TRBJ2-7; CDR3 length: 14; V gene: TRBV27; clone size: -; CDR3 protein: CASSLALDMGEQYF; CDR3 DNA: TGTGCCAGCAGTTTAGCCCTGGACATGGGCGAGCAGTACTTC
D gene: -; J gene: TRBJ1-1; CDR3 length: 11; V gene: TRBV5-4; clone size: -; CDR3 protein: CASRRGTEAFF; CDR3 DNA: TGTGCCAGCAGACGGGGCACTGAAGCTTTCTTT
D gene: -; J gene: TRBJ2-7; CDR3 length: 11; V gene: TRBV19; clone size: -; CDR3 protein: CARDQGYEQYF; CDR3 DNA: TGTGCCAGAGACCAGGGCTACGAGCAGTACTTC
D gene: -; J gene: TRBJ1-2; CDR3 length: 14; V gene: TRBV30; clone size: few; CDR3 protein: CAWSELTANYGYTF; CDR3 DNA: TGTGCCTGGAGTGAACTGACAGCTAACTATGGCTACACCTTC
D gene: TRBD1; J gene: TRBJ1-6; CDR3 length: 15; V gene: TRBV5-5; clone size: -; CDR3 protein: CASSFSDRSGSPLHF; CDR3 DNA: TGTGCCAGCAGCTTTTCGGACAGGAGCGGTTCACCCCTCCACTTT
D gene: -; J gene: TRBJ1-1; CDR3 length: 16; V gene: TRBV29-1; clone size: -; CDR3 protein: CSVEERNQPLNTEAFF; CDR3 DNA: TGCAGCGTTGAAGAGCGAAACCAACCCCTGAACACTGAAGCTTTCTTT
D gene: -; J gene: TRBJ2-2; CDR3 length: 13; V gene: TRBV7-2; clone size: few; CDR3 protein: CASSLGRAGELFF; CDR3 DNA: TGTGCCAGCAGCTTAGGCAGGGCCGGGGAGCTGTTTTTT
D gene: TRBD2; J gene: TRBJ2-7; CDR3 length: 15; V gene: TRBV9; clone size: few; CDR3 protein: CASSPWGLGAYEQYF; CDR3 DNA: TGTGCCAGCAGCCCGTGGGGACTAGGTGCCTACGAGCAGTACTTC
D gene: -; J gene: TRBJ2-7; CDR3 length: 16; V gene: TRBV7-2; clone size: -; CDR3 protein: CASSLKAAGLSYEQYF; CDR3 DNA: TGTGCCAGCAGCTTAAAGGCCGCAGGGCTCTCCTACGAGCAGTACTTC
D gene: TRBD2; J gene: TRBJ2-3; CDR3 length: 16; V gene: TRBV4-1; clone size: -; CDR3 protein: CASSQVVLADTDTQYF; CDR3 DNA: TGCGCCAGCAGCCAAGTAGTTCTAGCGGACACAGATACGCAGTATTTT
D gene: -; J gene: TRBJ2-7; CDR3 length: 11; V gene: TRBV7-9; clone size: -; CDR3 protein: CASSHSYEQYF; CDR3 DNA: TGTGCCAGCAGCCACTCCTACGAGCAGTACTTC
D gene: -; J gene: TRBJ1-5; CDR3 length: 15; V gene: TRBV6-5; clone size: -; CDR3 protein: CASSHHKYSNQPQHF; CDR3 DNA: TGTGCCAGCAGTCACCACAAGTATAGCAATCAGCCCCAGCATTTT
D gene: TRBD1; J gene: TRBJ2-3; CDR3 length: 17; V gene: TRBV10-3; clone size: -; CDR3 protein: CAISEPDRDSITDTQYF; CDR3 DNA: TGTGCCATCAGTGAGCCGGATCGGGACAGCATCACAGATACGCAGTATTTT
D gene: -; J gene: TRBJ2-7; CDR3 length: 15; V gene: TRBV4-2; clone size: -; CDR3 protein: CASSQYEAGAYEQYF; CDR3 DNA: TGTGCCAGCAGCCAATATGAGGCAGGGGCGTACGAGCAGTACTTC
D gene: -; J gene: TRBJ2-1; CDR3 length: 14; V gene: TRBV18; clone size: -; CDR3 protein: CASSPFDSYNEQFF; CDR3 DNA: TGTGCCAGCTCACCATTTGACAGTTACAATGAGCAGTTCTTC
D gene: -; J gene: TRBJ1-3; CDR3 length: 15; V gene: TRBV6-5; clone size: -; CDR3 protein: CASSWGEQFGNTIYF; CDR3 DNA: TGTGCCAGCAGTTGGGGAGAACAGTTCGGAAACACCATATATTTT
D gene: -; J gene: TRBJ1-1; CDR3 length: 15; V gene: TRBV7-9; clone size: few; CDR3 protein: CASRTRGSQFTEAFF; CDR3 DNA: TGTGCCAGCAGGACAAGGGGCAGCCAATTCACTGAAGCTTTCTTT
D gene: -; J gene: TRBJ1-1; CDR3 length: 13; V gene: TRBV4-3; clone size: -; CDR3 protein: CASSQGGRTEAFF; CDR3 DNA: TGCGCCAGCAGCCAAGGGGGCAGGACTGAAGCTTTCTTT
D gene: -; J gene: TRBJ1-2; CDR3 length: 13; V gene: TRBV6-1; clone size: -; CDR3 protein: CASRDSSNYGYTF; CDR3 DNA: TGTGCCAGCAGGGACAGTTCTAACTATGGCTACACCTTC
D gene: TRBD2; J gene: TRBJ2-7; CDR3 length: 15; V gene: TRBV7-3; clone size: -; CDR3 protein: CASSPRRGGLYEQYF; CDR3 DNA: TGTGCCAGCAGCCCGAGGCGGGGGGGCCTCTACGAGCAGTACTTC
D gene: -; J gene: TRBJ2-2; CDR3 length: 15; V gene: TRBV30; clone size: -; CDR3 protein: CAWSVERINTGELFF; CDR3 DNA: TGTGCCTGGAGTGTAGAGAGAATTAACACCGGGGAGCTGTTTTTT
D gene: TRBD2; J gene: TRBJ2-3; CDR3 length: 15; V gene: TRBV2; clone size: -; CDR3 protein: CASIEGRLATSTQYF; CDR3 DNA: TGTGCCAGCATTGAAGGAAGACTAGCGACTAGTACGCAGTATTTT
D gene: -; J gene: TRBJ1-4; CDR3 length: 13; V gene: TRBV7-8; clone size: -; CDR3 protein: CASSFGLDEKLFF; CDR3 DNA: TGTGCCAGCAGCTTCGGTCTTGATGAAAAACTGTTTTTT
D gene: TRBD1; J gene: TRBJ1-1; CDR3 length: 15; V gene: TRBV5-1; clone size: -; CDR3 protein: CASSFTGALNTEAFF; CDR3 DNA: TGCGCCAGCAGCTTCACAGGGGCCCTGAACACTGAAGCTTTCTTT
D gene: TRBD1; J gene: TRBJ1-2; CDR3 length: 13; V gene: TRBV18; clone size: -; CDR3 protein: CASSRDREGGYTF; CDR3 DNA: TGTGCCAGCTCACGAGACAGGGAAGGTGGCTACACCTTC
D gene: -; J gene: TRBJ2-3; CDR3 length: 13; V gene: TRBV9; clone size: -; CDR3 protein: CASSGQSTDTQYF; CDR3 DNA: TGTGCCAGCAGCGGCCAGAGCACAGATACGCAGTATTTT
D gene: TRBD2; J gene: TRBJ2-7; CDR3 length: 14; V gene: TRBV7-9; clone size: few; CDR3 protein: CASTPAGNSYEQYF; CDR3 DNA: TGTGCCAGCACCCCAGCGGGGAATTCCTACGAGCAGTACTTC
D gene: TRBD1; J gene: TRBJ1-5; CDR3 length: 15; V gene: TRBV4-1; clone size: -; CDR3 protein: CASSQERGQGGTQHF; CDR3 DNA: TGCGCCAGCAGCCAAGAAAGGGGGCAAGGAGGGACCCAGCATTTT
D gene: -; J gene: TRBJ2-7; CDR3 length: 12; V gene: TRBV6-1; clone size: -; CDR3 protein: CASSGVNYEQYF; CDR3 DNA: TGTGCCAGCAGTGGAGTCAACTACGAGCAGTACTTC
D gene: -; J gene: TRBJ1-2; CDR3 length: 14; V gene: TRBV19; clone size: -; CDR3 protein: CASSIGQSVRGYTF; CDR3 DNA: TGTGCCAGTAGTATAGGACAGTCGGTACGAGGCTACACCTTC
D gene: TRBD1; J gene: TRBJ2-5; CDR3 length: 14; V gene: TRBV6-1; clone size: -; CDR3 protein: CASTRTGGVGTQYF; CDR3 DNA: TGTGCCAGCACCAGGACAGGGGGCGTCGGGACCCAGTACTTC
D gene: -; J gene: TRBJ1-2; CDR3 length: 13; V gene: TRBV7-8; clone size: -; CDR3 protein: CASSLGLNYGYTF; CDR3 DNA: TGTGCCAGCAGCTTAGGACTGAACTATGGCTACACCTTC
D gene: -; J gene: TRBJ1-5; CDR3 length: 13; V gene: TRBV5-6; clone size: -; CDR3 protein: CASSLGGGQPQHF; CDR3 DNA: TGTGCCAGCAGCTTGGGGGGCGGTCAGCCCCAGCATTTT
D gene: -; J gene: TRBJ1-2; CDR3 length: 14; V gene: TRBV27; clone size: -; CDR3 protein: CASSSRDTQGGYTF; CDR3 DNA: TGTGCCAGCAGTTCCCGGGACACCCAGGGGGGCTACACCTTC
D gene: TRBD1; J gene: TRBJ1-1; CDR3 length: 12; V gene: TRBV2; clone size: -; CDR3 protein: CASRDTGVRAFF; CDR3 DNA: TGTGCCAGCAGAGACACAGGGGTCCGAGCTTTCTTT
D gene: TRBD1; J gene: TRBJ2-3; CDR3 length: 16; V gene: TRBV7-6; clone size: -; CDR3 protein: CASSGRDRASTDTQYF; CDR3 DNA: TGTGCCAGCAGCGGCCGGGACAGGGCGAGCACAGATACGCAGTATTTT
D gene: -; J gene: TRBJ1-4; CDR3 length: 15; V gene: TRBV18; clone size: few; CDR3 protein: CASSPPGSSNEKLFF; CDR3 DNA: TGTGCCAGCTCACCACCGGGCAGTTCTAATGAAAAACTGTTTTTT
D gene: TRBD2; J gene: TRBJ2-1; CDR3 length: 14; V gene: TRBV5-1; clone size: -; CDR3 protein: CASGFGGADNEQFF; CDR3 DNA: TGCGCCTCAGGGTTCGGGGGGGCTGACAATGAGCAGTTCTTC